This T cell receptor beta chain emerged from a study of cytomegalovirus exposure and HLA in healthy donors. The PCR used 60 Vbeta and 13 Jbeta primers. Profiled with immunoSEQ multiplex PCR; TCRdb holds only in-frame clones, not every one. The sample contains fewer than 130,000 clones, around three quarters of which appear only once. A word on this clone: Its antigen is unknown.

Points from the study as a whole: There were several of the most significant clusters that appeared linked to common viral pathogens in a later analysis. Cytomegalovirus-associated status was assigned to about 180 TCR beta chains. Later, TCR association rates were found to vary by HLA locus, highest for DRB1 and lowest for HLA-C.

The sample taken for sequencing was PBMCs. This TCR derives from a man in his fifties or sixties in good health and CMV-seropositive.

The CDR3 sequence: CATSRDRGSSGTEAFF. CDR3 nucleotide sequence: TGTGCCACCAGCAGAGATCGGGGGTCATCGGGCACTGAAGCTTTCTTT. The V gene is TRBV15, the J gene TRBJ1-1, with a tentative D call TRBD1 (5 bases). Germline assignment: CDR1 LNHNV and CDR2 YYDKDF (reference sequence). Deletions cut 0 bases from V and 4 bases from J, with 15 bases between. There are 16 residues in the CDR3.